The rows below give T cell receptor beta chains drawn from one sample of a study of blood T cell repertoires in COVID-19. Sequencing was performed with immunoSEQ multiplex PCR; in TCRdb, only in-frame clones are kept and a portion is missing. The data contain 200,000 or so clones, 80% to 85% of them singletons. The specimen was peripheral blood. The receptors derive from an elderly woman with COVID-19, enrolled during active disease. Each CDR3 is given with its conserved first and last residue.

>16|TRBV7-6
CASSLGLGTGQETQYF
>13|TRBV18
CASSQGKDTEAFF
>15|TRBV28
CASNSGGAGGTEAFF
>17|TRBV6-2/TRBV6-3
CASSYSAGQVSSYGYTF
>12|TRBV29-1
CSVDRGFGEQYF
>17|TRBV10-2
CASSEAKTGRANEKLFF
>14|TRBV5-1
CASSPGRGTETQYF
>15|TRBV19
CASSTAGGFHTEAFF
>14|TRBV5-1
CASSLAVGAYEQYF
>17|TRBV5-6
CASSFLYGTGTTGELFF
>14|TRBV4-1
CASSGLAGGAEQFF
>15|TRBV3-1/TRBV3-2
CASSQGWACGETQYF